The 20 T cell receptor beta chains given below trace back to one sample, sequenced in a study of shared clonotypes between healthy human individuals. Assay: immunoSEQ multiplex PCR; the TCRdb copy retains only in-frame clones and omits some. The data show more than 2 million clones, over 85% seen once. The naive CD8 subset, CD45RO-negative cells positively selected for CCR7, excluded terminally differentiated effector memory CD45RA+ cells. Source material: naive CD8+ T cells from PBMCs. The receptors shown here come from a man aged 18 to 29 in good health. Some clones in this sample may be carry-over from other donors' samples.

The CDR3 sequence: CASSSRQGAGGAPNQPQHF. The CDR3 region has the DNA TGTGCCAGCAGTTCCCGACAGGGGGCGGGAGGAGCGCCCAATCAGCCCCAGCATTTT. This rearrangement joins TRBV27 to TRBJ1-5, with 10 bases identical to TRBD1. The length of the CDR3 is 19 residues. J lost 3 bases, V lost 4 bases, and 15 bases had no gene match. Germline CDR1 MNHEY, CDR2 SMNVEV (reference sequence).

This clone was counted a few times. The rearrangement links TRBV5-4 to TRBJ1-1; 7 bases map to TRBD1. Per germline, CDR1 SGHNT and CDR2 YYREEE (reference sequence). This CDR3 has 12 amino acids. V was clipped by 4 bases and J by 8 bases; unmatched bases: 5. CDR3 DNA: TGTGCCAGCAGCATTGACAGGGTCGAAGCTTTCTTT. This gives the protein CASSIDRVEAFF.

This chain links TRBV6-5 with TRBJ1-2; D may be TRBD1 (6 bases). CDR3 length equals 13 residues. V was clipped by 6 bases and J by 11 bases, with 19 bases between them. CDR1 is MNHEY and CDR2 is SVGAGI in the germline V gene. The CDR3 bases are TGTGCCAGCAGACCGACAGGCTTGGAGTGTTACACCTTC. This sequence encodes CASRPTGLECYTF.

The rearrangement joins TRBV28 to TRBJ2-1; the D gene is possibly TRBD2 (5 bases). V lost 5 bases, J lost 0 bases, and 26 bases lay in between. This CDR3 has 20 amino acids. Germline lookup yields CDR1 MDHEN and CDR2 SYDVKM. CDR3 DNA sequence: TGTGCCAGCAGTCTCGAGTTTATCGGATATTCGGGAAGCTCCTACAATGAGCAGTTCTTC. It is translated as CASSLEFIGYSGSSYNEQFF.

The chain uses TRBV7-2 and TRBJ1-1; D gene ambiguous. CDR3 length: 14 residues. V lost 2 bases to trimming and J lost 3 bases, with 10 bases between them. The germline V gene encodes CDR1 SGHTA and CDR2 FQGNSA. The CDR3 sequence is CASSLPPGYTEAFF. CDR3 DNA: TGTGCCAGCAGCTTACCCCCGGGGTACACTGAAGCTTTCTTT. The full variable domain, its missing parts supplied by reference TRBV7-2 and TRBJ1-1, is GAGVSQSPSNKVTEKGKDVELRCDPISGHTALYWYRQSLGQGLEFLIYFQGNSAPDKSGLPSDRFSAERTGGSVSTLTIQRTQQEDSAVYLCASSLPPGYTEAFFGQGTRLTVV.

The V gene is TRBV4-1, the J gene TRBJ2-7, with D unresolved. The germline gives CDR1 MGHRA, CDR2 YSYEKL. This CDR3 has 14 residues. Trimming took off 3 bases at V and 6 bases at J, with 15 bases between the two ends. CDR3 sequence (DNA): TGCGCCAGCAGCCAGACGGCGACCTTCCTCGAGCAGTACTTC. Its protein product is CASSQTATFLEQYF.

The V call is TRBV28, the J call TRBJ2-1; TRBD2 might be the D (6 bases). V gave up 5 bases and J gave up 5 bases, with 13 bases separating them. Per germline, CDR1 MDHEN and CDR2 SYDVKM. The CDR3 runs to 14 residues. The CDR3 is CASSPTSMHNEQFF. CDR3 sequence (DNA): TGTGCCAGCAGTCCTACTAGCATGCACAATGAGCAGTTCTTC.

The chain joins TRBV7-9 to TRBJ1-2; D perhaps matches TRBD1 (6 bases). V lost 2 bases, J lost 6 bases, and 10 bases lay in between. CDR3 length: 13 residues. Germline CDR1 is SEHNR and CDR2 is FQNEAQ (reference sequence). CDR3 amino acids: CASSLSRDNGYTF. The CDR3 DNA reads TGTGCCAGCAGCTTATCCAGGGACAATGGCTACACCTTC. Complete variable domain (other parts from reference TRBV7-9 and TRBJ1-2): DTGVSQNPRHKITKRGQNVTFRCDPISEHNRLYWYRQTLGQGPEFLTYFQNEAQLEKSRLLSDRFSAERPKGSFSTLEIQRTEQGDSAMYLCASSLSRDNGYTFGSGTRLTVV.

The rearrangement links TRBV7-6 to TRBJ2-7; D is undetermined. Germline CDR1 SGHVS, CDR2 FNYEAQ. The CDR3 is 14 residues long. Trimming shortened V by 5 bases and J by 2 bases, and 13 bases separated the two germline ends. The chain's CDR3 is CASSPAIRAYEQYF. As DNA, the CDR3 is TGTGCCAGCAGCCCCGCGATACGAGCCTACGAGCAGTACTTC. Together with reference TRBV7-6 and TRBJ2-7, the CDR3 gives the full variable domain: GAGVSQSPRYKVTKRGQDVALRCDPISGHVSLYWYRQALGQGPEFLTYFNYEAQQDKSGLPNDRFSAERPEGSISTLTIQRTEQRDSAMYRCASSPAIRAYEQYFGPGTRLTVT.

This chain connects TRBV4-3 to TRBJ1-3, with D possibly being TRBD1 (5 bases). Trimming took 1 base from V and 2 from J, leaving 12 bases between them. Per germline, CDR1 LGHNA and CDR2 YSLEER. CDR3 size: 16 residues. The CDR3 bases are TGCGCCAGCAGCCAAGGGGCAGGGCTCGCTGGAAACACCATATATTTT. Translating gives CASSQGAGLAGNTIYF.

The rearrangement joins TRBV28 to TRBJ2-3; 13 nucleotides line up with TRBD2. The CDR3 is 19 residues long. Trimming removed 7 bases from V and 4 bases from J; junction bases left unmatched: 17. CDR1 and CDR2 from the germline V gene are MDHEN and SYDVKM. The chain's CDR3 is CASNPGLAGDGRGPDTQYF. The CDR3 DNA follows: TGTGCCAGCAACCCCGGACTAGCGGGAGATGGTAGGGGGCCAGATACGCAGTATTTT.

The chain combines TRBV28 with TRBJ2-5; 11 bases agree with TRBD2. The CDR3 covers 23 residues. Trimming removed 6 bases from V and 7 bases from J; junction bases left unmatched: 34. The germline CDR1 and CDR2 sequences are MDHEN and SYDVKM. The CDR3 DNA follows: TGTGCCAGCAGCCTATCCCCCGTTTTAGCGGGAGGGTCCACGACGGCCGCAAGATTGACCCAGTACTTC. Translating it yields CASSLSPVLAGGSTTAARLTQYF.

This clone has more than one count but fewer than ten. The chain joins TRBV4-1 to TRBJ2-7; D not resolved. Germline loops: CDR1 MGHRA, CDR2 YSYEKL. The CDR3 extends over 11 amino acids. Deletions cut 0 bases from V and 6 bases from J, with 3 bases between. The CDR3 coding sequence is TGCGCCAGCAGCCAAGAGAGCGAGCAGTACTTC. Translating gives CASSQESEQYF.

DNA for the CDR3: TGTGCCAGCAGCTCTCGCCAGCGGTTCACAGATACGCAGTATTTT. It encodes CASSSRQRFTDTQYF. This chain uses TRBV11-2 with TRBJ2-3; weak D call: TRBD2 (5 bases). Trimming pared 4 bases from V and 2 bases from J, leaving 13 bases between. Germline CDR1 and CDR2: SGHAT and FQNNGV. The CDR3 extends over 15 amino acids.

CDR3 sequence (DNA): TGTGCCATCAGTGACCCGACAGGGGCGGCCACCTTC. Its translation is CAISDPTGAATF. The chain recombines TRBV10-3 with TRBJ1-2; TRBD1 aligns across 8 bases. The V gene's germline CDR1 is ENHRY and CDR2 SYGVKD. This CDR3 region has 12 residues. V lost 3 bases to trimming and J lost 13 bases; unmatched junction nucleotides: 7.

The chain combines TRBV27 with TRBJ1-1, with 12 bases lining up with TRBD1. V lost 5 bases and J lost 1; bases outside the gene matches: 5. The CDR3 extends over 16 amino acids. Germline V gene data show CDR1 as MNHEY and CDR2 as SMNVEV (reference sequence). The CDR3 is CASSKGQGAGNTEAFF. The CDR3 region has the DNA TGTGCCAGCAGTAAGGGACAGGGGGCGGGGAACACTGAAGCTTTCTTT.

This rearrangement joins TRBV13 to TRBJ2-7; TRBD1 aligns across 9 bases. After removal of 5 bases from V and 5 bases from J, the junction contained 7 bases not matched to a gene. Per the germline V gene, CDR1 is PRHDT and CDR2 is FYEKMQ (reference sequence). This CDR3 comprises 14 residues. The CDR3 DNA sequence: TGTGCCAGCAGCCCACGGACAGGGGCGAACGAGCAGTACTTC. Its protein is CASSPRTGANEQYF.

The V call is TRBV6-1, the J call TRBJ2-2; D remains unclear. From germline, CDR1 is MNHNS and CDR2 SASEGT. The V and J ends lost 10 bases and 4 bases respectively, with 10 bases between them. The CDR3 is 12 residues long. The CDR3 DNA reads TGTGCCACAAAAACAGTCACCGGGGAGCTGTTTTTT. It yields the protein CATKTVTGELFF.

The chain has TRBV4-1 and TRBJ2-3, with 12 bases that match TRBD1. The CDR3 sequence is 16 residues long. In germline, CDR1 is MGHRA, CDR2 YSYEKL. Unmatched junction bases numbered 9, after V lost 4 bases and J lost 7 bases. The CDR3: CASSLPGQGAFYTQYF. The CDR3 bases are TGCGCCAGCAGCCTTCCGGGACAGGGGGCATTTTATACGCAGTATTTT.

The rearrangement links TRBV7-9 to TRBJ2-1; D gene unclear. The CDR3 loop spans 15 amino acids. Germline V gene lookup returns CDR1 SEHNR and CDR2 FQNEAQ (reference sequence). V was clipped by 5 bases and J by 1 base, with 12 bases between them. CDR3 sequence: CASSLDFGSYNEQFF. In nucleotides, the CDR3 is TGTGCCAGCAGCCTAGATTTCGGATCCTACAATGAGCAGTTCTTC.